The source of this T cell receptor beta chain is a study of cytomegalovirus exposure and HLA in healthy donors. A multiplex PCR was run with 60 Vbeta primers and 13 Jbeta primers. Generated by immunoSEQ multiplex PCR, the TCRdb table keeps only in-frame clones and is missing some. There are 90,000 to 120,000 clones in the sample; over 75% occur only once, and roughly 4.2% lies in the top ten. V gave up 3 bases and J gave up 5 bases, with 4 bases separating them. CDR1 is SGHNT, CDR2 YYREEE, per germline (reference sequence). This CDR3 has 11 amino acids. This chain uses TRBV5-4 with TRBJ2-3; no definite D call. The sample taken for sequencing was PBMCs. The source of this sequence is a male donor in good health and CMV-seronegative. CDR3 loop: CASSSVDTQYF. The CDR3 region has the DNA TGTGCCAGCAGCTCCGTAGATACGCAGTATTTT.